A selection of T cell receptor beta chains follows, all from one sample in a study of blood T cells in healthy people across ages. TCRdb reprocessed the 5' RACE reads with MiXCR, giving one entry per CDR3 protein. The sample contains around 800,000 distinct CDR3 sequences, 62% of which appear only once. Sample: blood. The source of these receptors is a man in his thirties or forties in good health. The CDR3 runs from the conserved cysteine through the conserved F or W. A D gene is named only where the DNA matches it firmly. Not all rows give a size; the values are once, few, many and, for expanded clones, a class.

d_call | j_call | clone_size | v_call | cdr3_aa | cdr3_nt
TRBD1 | TRBJ2-2 | NA | TRBV12-3/TRBV12-4 | CASSSNRGRGTGELFF | TGTGCCAGCAGTAGCAACAGGGGCCGGGGCACCGGGGAGCTGTTTTTT
NA | TRBJ1-2 | few | TRBV7-2 | CASSFDQGPGYGYTF | TGTGCCAGCAGCTTCGACCAGGGGCCGGGGTATGGCTACACCTTC
TRBD1 | TRBJ1-5 | NA | TRBV4-2 | CASSQERGQGVWPQHF | TGTGCCAGCAGCCAAGAACGAGGACAGGGTGTGTGGCCCCAGCATTTT
TRBD1 | TRBJ1-2 | NA | TRBV25-1 | CASSKNRGTNGYTF | TGTGCCAGCAGTAAAAACAGGGGGACGAATGGCTACACCTTC
TRBD1 | TRBJ2-3 | NA | TRBV5-1 | CASSLAVDRGFSDTQYF | TGCGCCAGCAGCTTGGCGGTTGACAGGGGATTCTCAGATACGCAGTATTTT
TRBD1 | TRBJ2-7 | NA | TRBV6-5 | CASWTTGTAYEQYF | TGTGCCAGCTGGACAACCGGGACAGCTTACGAGCAGTACTTC
NA | TRBJ2-5 | NA | TRBV20-1 | CSARTSGAKRETQYF | TGCAGTGCTAGAACCTCGGGTGCCAAAAGGGAGACCCAGTACTTC
TRBD2 | TRBJ2-3 | few | TRBV7-6 | CASSRGTTSGGDTQYF | TGTGCCAGCAGCCGGGGGACGACCAGCGGGGGAGATACGCAGTATTTT
NA | TRBJ2-2 | NA | TRBV5-1 | CASRATENTGELFF | TGCGCCAGCAGGGCGACGGAGAACACCGGGGAGCTGTTTTTT
TRBD2 | TRBJ2-3 | NA | TRBV29-1 | CSAGGLAGGTSTDTQYF | TGCAGCGCTGGGGGACTAGCGGGGGGGACTAGCACAGATACGCAGTATTTT
TRBD1 | TRBJ2-1 | NA | TRBV4-3 | CASSQDRLRQGYNEQFF | TGCGCCAGCAGTCAAGATAGATTGAGACAGGGCTACAATGAGCAGTTCTTC
TRBD1 | TRBJ2-7 | NA | TRBV29-1 | CSVSGTGTIREQYF | TGCAGCGTTTCCGGGACAGGGACAATCCGCGAGCAGTACTTC
TRBD1 | TRBJ1-3 | NA | TRBV12-3/TRBV12-4 | CASTIQGARGNTIYF | TGTGCCAGCACGATACAGGGGGCTAGAGGAAACACCATATATTTT
TRBD2 | TRBJ2-5 | NA | TRBV20-1 | CSASGASGGSQETQYF | TGCAGTGCTAGTGGGGCTAGCGGGGGGTCCCAAGAGACCCAGTACTTC
TRBD2 | TRBJ2-5 | NA | TRBV20-1 | CSAQLAGGRQKTQYF | TGCAGTGCCCAACTAGCGGGAGGAAGACAAAAGACCCAGTACTTC
TRBD1 | TRBJ2-5 | NA | TRBV12-3/TRBV12-4 | CASSPTGAETQYF | TGTGCCAGCAGTCCGACAGGGGCCGAGACCCAGTACTTC
NA | TRBJ2-7 | NA | TRBV6-1 | CASSSRQVATSYEQYF | TGTGCCAGCAGTTCCCGACAGGTGGCAACCTCCTACGAGCAGTACTTC
TRBD2 | TRBJ2-5 | few | TRBV5-1 | CASSGGIERGQETQYF | TGCGCCAGCAGCGGAGGCATCGAGCGGGGGCAAGAGACCCAGTACTTC
TRBD2 | TRBJ2-5 | few | TRBV7-2 | CASSLGGGEKTQYF | TGTGCCAGCAGCTTAGGCGGGGGGGAAAAGACCCAGTACTTC
NA | TRBJ2-7 | NA | TRBV7-2 | CASSQGGFGSYEQYF | TGTGCCAGCAGCCAAGGGGGATTTGGGTCCTACGAGCAGTACTTC
NA | TRBJ2-7 | NA | TRBV5-1 | CASSFRLDDEQYF | TGCGCCAGCAGCTTCCGACTAGACGACGAGCAGTACTTC
NA | TRBJ2-7 | NA | TRBV5-1 | CAGSAGYEQYF | TGCGCCGGCTCTGCCGGATACGAGCAGTACTTC
NA | TRBJ2-4 | NA | TRBV29-1 | CSVEQGGIQYF | TGCAGCGTTGAACAGGGAGGCATTCAGTACTTC
NA | TRBJ2-5 | once | TRBV18 | CASSPPRHQETQYF | TGTGCCAGCTCACCACCGCGGCATCAAGAGACCCAGTACTTC
NA | TRBJ2-7 | NA | TRBV6-6 | CASRVPGRTSYEQYF | TGTGCCAGCAGAGTACCGGGACGGACCTCCTACGAGCAGTACTTC
NA | TRBJ2-1 | NA | TRBV30 | CAWSVRVGPRLEGEQFF | TGTGCGTGGAGTGTGCGTGTGGGCCCCCGATTAGAGGGTGAGCAGTTCTTC
TRBD1 | TRBJ2-7 | NA | TRBV11-3 | CASSRDSPYNEQYF | TGTGCCAGCAGCCGGGACAGCCCTTACAATGAGCAGTACTTC
NA | TRBJ1-6 | few | TRBV10-3 | CAITQGGSPLHF | TGTGCCATCACCCAGGGAGGGTCACCCCTCCACTTT
TRBD2 | TRBJ2-7 | NA | TRBV2 | CASRETSGGNNEQYF | TGTGCCAGCCGGGAAACTAGCGGGGGAAATAATGAGCAGTACTTC
NA | TRBJ2-7 | NA | TRBV29-1 | CSVAPGDSYEQYF | TGCAGCGTGGCCCCCGGGGACTCCTACGAGCAGTACTTC
NA | TRBJ2-3 | once | TRBV20-1 | CSARDPWTDTQYF | TGCAGTGCTAGAGATCCGTGGACAGATACGCAGTATTTT
NA | TRBJ2-1 | few | TRBV7-9 | CASSSGEWEQFF | TGTGCCAGCAGCTCCGGGGAGTGGGAGCAGTTCTTC
NA | TRBJ2-1 | NA | TRBV5-1 | CASSIEAEQFF | TGCGCCAGCAGCATCGAAGCTGAGCAGTTCTTC
NA | TRBJ1-2 | once | TRBV4-3 | CASSLGPTYGYTF | TGCGCCAGCAGCCTAGGGCCTACATATGGCTACACCTTC
NA | TRBJ2-1 | NA | TRBV7-9 | CASSLVVPNEQFF | TGTGCCAGCAGCTTAGTAGTACCCAATGAGCAGTTCTTC
TRBD2 | TRBJ2-7 | NA | TRBV20-1 | CTAPRSGGAWEQYF | TGCACAGCCCCACGTAGCGGGGGGGCATGGGAGCAGTACTTC
TRBD2 | TRBJ2-1 | NA | TRBV6-1 | CASSPTYFSGGASNEQFF | TGTGCCAGCAGTCCTACCTACTTCAGCGGGGGGGCCAGCAATGAGCAGTTCTTC
NA | TRBJ1-2 | NA | TRBV4-3 | CASSPSETANYGYTF | TGCGCCAGCAGCCCCTCGGAGACTGCTAACTATGGCTACACCTTC
NA | TRBJ2-1 | NA | TRBV7-9 | CAGRQFRSPNEQFF | TGTGCCGGCCGACAGTTTAGATCCCCCAATGAGCAGTTCTTC
NA | TRBJ2-2 | NA | TRBV12-5 | CASGLWRDRYTGELFF | TGTGCTAGTGGTTTATGGCGGGACAGATACACCGGGGAGCTGTTTTTT
NA | TRBJ2-1 | once | TRBV20-1 | CSASPKSDEQFF | TGCAGTGCTAGTCCCAAGTCGGATGAGCAGTTCTTC
NA | TRBJ2-5 | NA | TRBV28 | CASSLHRARQETQYF | TGTGCCAGCAGTCTGCACCGGGCCCGCCAAGAGACCCAGTACTTC